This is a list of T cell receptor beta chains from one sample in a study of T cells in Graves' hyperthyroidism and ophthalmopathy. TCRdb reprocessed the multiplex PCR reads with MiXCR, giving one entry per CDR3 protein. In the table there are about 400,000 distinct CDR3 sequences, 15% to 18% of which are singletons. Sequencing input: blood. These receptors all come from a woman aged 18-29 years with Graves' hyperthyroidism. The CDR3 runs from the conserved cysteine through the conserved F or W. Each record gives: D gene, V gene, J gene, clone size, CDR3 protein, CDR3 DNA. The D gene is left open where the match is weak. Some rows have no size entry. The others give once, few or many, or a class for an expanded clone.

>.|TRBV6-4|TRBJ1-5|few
CASSDAAINQPQHF
TGTGCCAGCAGTGACGCAGCTATTAATCAGCCCCAGCATTTT
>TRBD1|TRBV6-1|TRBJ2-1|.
CASSSGQINEQFF
TGTGCCAGCAGCTCGGGACAGATCAATGAGCAGTTCTTC
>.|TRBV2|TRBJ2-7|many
CASLTSRSDEQYF
TGTGCCAGCCTTACAAGTCGGTCAGACGAGCAGTACTTC
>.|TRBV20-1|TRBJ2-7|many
CSARGSSGSSYEQYF
TGCAGTGCTAGAGGATCATCAGGTAGCTCCTACGAGCAGTACTTC
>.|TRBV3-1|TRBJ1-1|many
CASSQVDTEAFF
TGTGCCAGCAGCCAAGTGGACACTGAAGCTTTCTTT
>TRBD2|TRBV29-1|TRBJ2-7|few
CNVAPSRTSDEQYF
TGCAACGTTGCCCCGTCCAGGACTAGCGACGAGCAGTACTTC
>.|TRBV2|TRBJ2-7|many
CASTKVGGYEQYF
TGTGCCAGCACCAAGGTCGGTGGCTACGAGCAGTACTTC
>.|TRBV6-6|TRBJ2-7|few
CASSYRGQGHEQYF
TGTGCCAGCAGTTACAGGGGTCAGGGGCACGAGCAGTACTTC
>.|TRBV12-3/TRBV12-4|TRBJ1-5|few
CASSLVGWGWGNQPQHF
TGTGCCAGCAGTTTAGTCGGGTGGGGTTGGGGCAATCAGCCCCAGCATTTT
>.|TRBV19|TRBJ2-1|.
CASSRAGHDEQFF
TGTGCCAGTAGTAGGGCGGGTCACGATGAGCAGTTCTTC
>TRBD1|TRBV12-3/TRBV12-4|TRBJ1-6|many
CASSLAMGGTGFPPLHF
TGTGCCAGCAGTTTAGCCATGGGCGGGACAGGGTTCCCACCCCTCCACTTT
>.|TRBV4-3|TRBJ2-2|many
CASSRTGPVVAGELFF
TGCGCCAGCAGCCGAACAGGTCCCGTAGTGGCCGGGGAGCTGTTTTTT
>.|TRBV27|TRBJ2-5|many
CASSSVEPWGTQYF
TGTGCCAGCAGTTCGGTGGAGCCCTGGGGGACCCAGTACTTC
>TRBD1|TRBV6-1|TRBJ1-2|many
CASSAPGQGRYGYTF
TGTGCCAGCAGTGCTCCGGGACAGGGGCGCTATGGCTACACCTTC
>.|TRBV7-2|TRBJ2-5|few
CASRISSAQETQYF
TGTGCCAGCAGAATTAGCAGTGCCCAAGAGACCCAGTACTTC
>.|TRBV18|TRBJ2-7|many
CASSPQTGYEQYF
TGTGCCAGCTCACCTCAGACAGGCTACGAGCAGTACTTC
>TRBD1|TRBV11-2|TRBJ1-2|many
CASSMTGNYGYTF
TGTGCCAGCAGCATGACAGGGAACTATGGCTACACCTTC
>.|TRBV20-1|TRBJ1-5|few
CSASATQGRNQPQHF
TGCAGTGCTAGCGCCACTCAGGGGAGGAATCAGCCCCAGCATTTT
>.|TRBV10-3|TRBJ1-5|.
CAINESQGNQPQHF
TGTGCCATCAATGAGTCGCAGGGCAATCAGCCCCAGCATTTT
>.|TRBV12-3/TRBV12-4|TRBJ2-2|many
CASRRTEGFAGELFF
TGTGCCAGCAGGCGGACTGAAGGATTCGCCGGGGAGCTGTTTTTT
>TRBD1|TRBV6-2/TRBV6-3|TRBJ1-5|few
CASRGDRGFEWSNQPQHF
TGTGCCAGCAGGGGGGACAGGGGGTTTGAGTGGAGCAATCAGCCCCAGCATTTT
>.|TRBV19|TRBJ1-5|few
CASTQPGLRDQPQHF
TGTGCCAGTACCCAGCCGGGTCTGCGTGATCAGCCCCAGCATTTT
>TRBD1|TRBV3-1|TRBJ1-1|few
CASSLYTTGQFGTEAFF
TGTGCCAGCAGCCTATATACGACAGGGCAATTTGGAACTGAAGCTTTCTTT
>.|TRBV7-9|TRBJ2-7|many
CASSSHWTNYEQYF
TGTGCCAGCAGCTCCCACTGGACCAACTACGAGCAGTACTTC
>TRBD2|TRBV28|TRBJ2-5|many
CASSSRGLAGGPSKETQYF
TGTGCCAGCAGTTCCCGCGGACTAGCGGGAGGGCCGAGTAAAGAGACCCAGTACTTC
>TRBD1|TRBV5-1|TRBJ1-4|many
CASSRDREKLFF
TGCGCCAGCAGCAGGGACAGGGAAAAACTGTTTTTT
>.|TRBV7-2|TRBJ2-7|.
CASSVGGTGLYEQYF
TGTGCCAGCAGCGTGGGAGGGACAGGACTCTACGAGCAGTACTTC
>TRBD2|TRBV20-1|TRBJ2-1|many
CSAASGVSSYNEQFF
TGCAGTGCTGCTAGCGGGGTTAGCTCCTACAATGAGCAGTTCTTC
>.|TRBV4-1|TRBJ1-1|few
CASSHARDSMNTEAFF
TGCGCCAGCAGCCATGCCCGGGATAGCATGAACACTGAAGCTTTCTTT
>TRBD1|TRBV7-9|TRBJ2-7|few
CASNPGTGDNEQYF
TGTGCCAGCAATCCCGGGACAGGGGACAACGAGCAGTACTTC
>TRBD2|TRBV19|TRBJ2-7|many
CASSGTSGAYEQYF
TGTGCCAGTAGCGGGACTAGCGGAGCCTACGAGCAGTACTTC
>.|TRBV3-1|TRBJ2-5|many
CASSLSGSLGTPYF
TGTGCCAGCAGCCTAAGTGGCAGCCTCGGGACACCTTACTTC
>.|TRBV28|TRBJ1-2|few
CASCEPSVQWGYTF
TGTGCCAGCTGCGAACCCTCGGTCCAGTGGGGCTACACCTTC
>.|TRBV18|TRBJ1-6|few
CASSGGTWTSPPHF
TGTGCCAGCTCAGGGGGGACCTGGACCTCACCCCCCCACTTT
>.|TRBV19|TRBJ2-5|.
CASKSPGHEETQYF
TGTGCCAGTAAATCCCCGGGACACGAAGAGACCCAGTACTTC
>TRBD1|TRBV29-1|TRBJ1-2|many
CSAQGNGNYGYTF
TGCAGCGCACAGGGGAATGGAAACTATGGCTACACCTTC
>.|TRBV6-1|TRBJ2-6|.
CASSRRSSGANVLTF
TGTGCCAGCAGCAGACGTTCCTCCGGGGCCAACGTCCTGACTTTC
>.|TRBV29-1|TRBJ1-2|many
CSVGRGWFGYTF
TGCAGCGTGGGCCGTGGCTGGTTTGGCTACACCTTC
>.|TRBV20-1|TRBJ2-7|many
CSSAPLNREQYF
TGCAGTTCGGCTCCTTTGAACCGGGAGCAGTACTTC
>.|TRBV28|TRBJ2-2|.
CASNSGGTGELFF
TGTGCCAGCAACTCCGGGGGAACCGGGGAGCTGTTTTTT
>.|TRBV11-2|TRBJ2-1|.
CASSQGGLSEQFF
TGTGCCAGCAGCCAGGGGGGACTAAGTGAGCAGTTCTTC
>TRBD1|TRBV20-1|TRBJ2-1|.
CSAEQGSSYNEQFF
TGCAGTGCAGAACAGGGGAGCTCCTACAATGAGCAGTTCTTC
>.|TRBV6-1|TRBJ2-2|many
CASRPGTKSTGELFF
TGTGCCAGCAGACCTGGGACGAAATCCACCGGGGAGCTGTTTTTT
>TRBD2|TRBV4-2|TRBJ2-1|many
CASSQGTSEVNEQFF
TGTGCCAGCAGCCAAGGGACTAGCGAGGTCAATGAGCAGTTCTTC
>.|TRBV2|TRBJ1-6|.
CASSTDTSPLHF
TGTGCCAGCAGCACCGATACATCACCCCTCCACTTT
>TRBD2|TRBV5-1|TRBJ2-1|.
CASSFTSGSGEQFF
TGCGCCAGCAGCTTTACTAGCGGGAGCGGTGAGCAGTTCTTC
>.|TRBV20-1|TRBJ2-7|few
CSARGGSSYEQYF
TGCAGTGCTAGGGGTGGGAGCTCCTACGAGCAGTACTTC
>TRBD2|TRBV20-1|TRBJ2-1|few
CSVAGDLGEQFF
TGCAGTGTAGCGGGAGATTTAGGTGAGCAGTTCTTC
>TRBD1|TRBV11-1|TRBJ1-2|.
CASSPGTGASPYGYTF
TGTGCCAGCAGCCCAGGGACAGGGGCCTCCCCATATGGCTACACCTTC
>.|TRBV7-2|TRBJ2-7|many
CASSRGPSYEQYF
TGTGCCAGCAGCCGAGGCCCGTCCTACGAGCAGTACTTC
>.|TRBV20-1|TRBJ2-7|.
CSARPLMEGGGYEQYF
TGCAGTGCTAGACCTCTAATGGAGGGAGGGGGGTACGAGCAGTACTTC
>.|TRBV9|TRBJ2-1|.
CASSAQGGEQFF
TGTGCCAGCAGCGCCCAAGGAGGCGAGCAGTTCTTC
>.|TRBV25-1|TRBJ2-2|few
CASRDGGSHTGELFF
TGTGCCAGCCGAGACGGGGGCTCGCACACCGGGGAGCTGTTTTTT